What follows are 20 T cell receptor beta chains derived from one specimen sequenced in a study of early T cells in non-severe SARS-CoV-2 infection. TCRdb used MiXCR to reprocess the 5' RACE reads, holding one entry per CDR3 protein. The sample lists about 36,000 distinct CDR3 sequences; 8.5% to 10% were seen once. Sequencing was performed on whole blood. These receptors all come from an adult who was a healthcare worker with PCR-confirmed SARS-CoV-2 infection or an uninfected control (not recorded which).

There are many counts of this clonotype. This chain uses TRBV11-2 with TRBJ2-7; D not certain. Deletions cut 2 bases from V and 2 bases from J, with 13 bases between. This CDR3 region has 15 residues. Germline CDR1 is SGHAT and CDR2 is FQNNGV. The CDR3 loop reads CASSLKRLLTYEQYF. The CDR3 bases are TGTGCCAGCAGCTTAAAAAGACTCCTGACCTACGAGCAGTACTTC. The full variable domain, its missing parts supplied by reference TRBV11-2 and TRBJ2-7, is EAGVAQSPRYKIIEKRQSVAFWCNPISGHATLYWYQQILGQGPKLLIQFQNNGVVDDSQLPKDRFSAERLKGVDSTLKIQPAKLEDSAVYLCASSLKRLLTYEQYFGPGTRLTVT.

The chain is built from TRBV6-6 and TRBJ2-7; 8 bases are shared with TRBD1. The CDR3 loop spans 15 amino acids. Germline-derived CDR1 and CDR2 are MNHNY and SVGAGI (reference sequence). V was pared by 2 bases and J by 5 bases, with 8 bases of the junction left unmatched. The CDR3 region is CASSYPGQGVNEQYF. For the CDR3, the DNA is TGTGCCAGCAGTTACCCCGGACAGGGCGTCAACGAGCAGTACTTC.

The sample holds many counts of this clonotype. The chain has TRBV7-6 and TRBJ2-2; D might be TRBD1 (6 bases). The CDR3 sequence is 16 residues long. Germline V gene data show CDR1 as SGHVS and CDR2 as FNYEAQ. The V and J ends lost 3 bases and 4 bases respectively, with 15 bases between them. Here the CDR3 reads CASSLGFQGSTGELFF. In DNA form, the CDR3 reads TGTGCCAGCAGCTTGGGGTTCCAGGGGAGCACCGGGGAGCTGTTTTTT.

The table lists this clonotype with many counts. The chain combines TRBV6-2 or TRBV6-3 with TRBJ1-1; weak D call: TRBD1 (6 bases). The length of the CDR3 is 17 residues. V shed 4 bases and J shed 0 bases, with 18 bases lying between them. The germline CDR1 and CDR2 sequences are MNHEY and SVGEGT. This CDR3 is CASSSRERGGMNTEAFF. The CDR3 region has the DNA TGTGCCAGCAGTTCCCGGGAAAGAGGGGGGATGAACACTGAAGCTTTCTTT.

This rearrangement joins TRBV7-9 to TRBJ2-1, with TRBD1 matching 7 bases. The CDR3 spans 14 residues. Looked up from germline, CDR1 is SEHNR and CDR2 is FQNEAQ (reference sequence). V lost 10 bases to trimming and J lost 9 bases; unmatched junction nucleotides: 15. The CDR3 loop reads CATRTGGSLGEQFF. The CDR3 region has the DNA TGTGCCACAAGGACAGGCGGATCTCTGGGTGAGCAGTTCTTC. Filled out from reference TRBV7-9 and TRBJ2-1, the complete variable domain reads DTGVSQNPRHKITKRGQNVTFRCDPISEHNRLYWYRQTLGQGPEFLTYFQNEAQLEKSRLLSDRFSAERPKGSFSTLEIQRTEQGDSAMYLCATRTGGSLGEQFFGPGTRLTVL.

This clonotype has ten or more counts. The V call is TRBV11-2, the J call TRBJ2-7; D may be TRBD2 (5 bases). V lost 5 bases and J lost 2, with 13 bases in between. Germline lookup yields CDR1 SGHAT and CDR2 FQNNGV. This CDR3 is built from 14 residues. The CDR3 coding sequence is TGTGCCAGCAGCCGGAGGACCCTTGCCTACGAGCAGTACTTC. Translated, it gives CASSRRTLAYEQYF.

The rearrangement uses TRBV7-2 and TRBJ2-5, with D perhaps TRBD1 or TRBD2 (6 bases each). Trimming cost V 5 bases and J 5 bases, with 21 bases left between them. The CDR3 sequence is 16 residues long. Germline V gene sequence: CDR1 SGHTA, CDR2 FQGNSA. The CDR3 bases are TGTGCCAGCAGCCGGACCATGAGGGGGGCACAGGAGACCCAGTACTTC. This sequence encodes CASSRTMRGAQETQYF.

This clonotype was detected many times. The J gene is TRBJ1-5, the V gene TRBV7-2; 9 nucleotides agree with TRBD1. Germline V CDR1 and CDR2: SGHTA, FQGNSA. There are 15 residues in the CDR3. The V segment lost 5 bases and the J segment 6 bases; nucleotides outside the gene matches: 8. The CDR3 nucleotides read TGTGCCAGCAGCCAAGCCAGGACAGGGGTTCAGCCCCAGCATTTT. It codes for CASSQARTGVQPQHF.

In this sample, this clonotype turned up a few times. The chain joins TRBV15 to TRBJ2-1; TRBD1 agrees at 7 bases. The CDR3 sequence is 16 residues long. V dropped 3 bases and J dropped 7; count of bases not matched to a gene: 12. Germline V gives CDR1 LNHNV, CDR2 YYDKDF (reference sequence). The CDR3 loop is CATSSANSEGANEQFF. Here the CDR3 DNA reads TGTGCCACCAGCAGCGCAAACTCCGAGGGGGCAAATGAGCAGTTCTTC. Together with reference TRBV15 and TRBJ2-1, the CDR3 gives the full variable domain: DAMVIQNPRYQVTQFGKPVTLSCSQTLNHNVMYWYQQKSSQAPKLLFHYYDKDFNNEADTPDNFQSRRPNTSFCFLDIRSPGLGDTAMYLCATSSANSEGANEQFFGPGTRLTVL.

This clonotype was seen repeatedly, ten times or more. This chain joins TRBV9 and TRBJ2-7; 9 bases are a match to TRBD2. The V gene's germline CDR1 is SGDLS and CDR2 YYNGEE. The CDR3 spans 15 residues. J lost 2 bases, V lost 4 bases, and 7 bases had no gene match. CDR3 sequence reads: CASSTSGYDPYEQYF. The CDR3 DNA reads as TGTGCCAGCAGCACTAGCGGGTACGACCCCTACGAGCAGTACTTC. Based on the CDR3 plus reference TRBV9 and TRBJ2-7, the full variable domain is DSGVTQTPKHLITATGQRVTLRCSPRSGDLSVYWYQQSLDQGLQFLIQYYNGEERAKGNILERFSAQQFPDLHSELNLSSLELGDSALYFCASSTSGYDPYEQYFGPGTRLTVT.

This clonotype was detected a few times. This sequence joins TRBV7-6 and TRBJ2-7; D might be TRBD1 (5 bases). The CDR3 is 14 residues long. From germline, CDR1 is SGHVS and CDR2 FNYEAQ. Trimming took 8 bases from V and 12 from J, leaving 26 bases between them. For the CDR3, the DNA is TGTGCCAGCGGAAACCGGGCCCAGGGTCCAAGGTGGTACTTC. This codes for CASGNRAQGPRWYF.

This clonotype showed up many times. The chain uses TRBV7-6 and TRBJ1-6; D ambiguous. CDR1 and CDR2 (germline): SGHVS, FNYEAQ. Trimming removed 1 base from V and 9 bases from J, with 10 bases in between. The CDR3 has 14 residues. This chain's CDR3 is CASSLGTETSPLHF. In DNA, the CDR3 is TGTGCCAGCAGCTTAGGGACGGAAACTTCACCCCTCCACTTT.

The table lists this clonotype with many counts. The chain joins TRBV3-1 to TRBJ1-6; D remains unclear. The CDR3 length is 13 residues. V was clipped by 1 base and J by 9 bases, with 7 bases between them. CDR1 is LGHDT and CDR2 is YNNKEL in the germline V gene (reference sequence). CDR3 in amino acids: CASSQVLASPLHF. CDR3 in DNA: TGTGCCAGCAGCCAAGTACTTGCTTCACCCCTCCACTTT.

The sample holds many counts of this clonotype. The chain combines TRBV7-6 with TRBJ2-1; possibly TRBD1 or TRBD2 for D (6 bases each). V was pared by 4 bases and J by 3 bases, with 22 bases between. This CDR3 has 18 amino acids. Germline lookup yields CDR1 SGHVS and CDR2 FNYEAQ. CDR3 sequence: CASSSSSWGDINYNEQFF. The CDR3 DNA reads TGTGCCAGCAGCTCGAGCTCGTGGGGGGACATTAACTACAATGAGCAGTTCTTC.

The table lists this clonotype with a few counts. The chain joins TRBV27 to TRBJ2-7, with 8 bases that match TRBD1. The germline CDR1 and CDR2 sequences are MNHEY and SMNVEV (reference sequence). This CDR3 spans 14 amino acids. V shed 5 bases, J shed 5 bases, and the junction held 8 bases outside the gene matches. The CDR3 DNA reads TGTGCCAGCAGTGCGAGGACAGGGTCCCACGAGCAGTACTTC. This encodes CASSARTGSHEQYF.

J is TRBJ1-3 and V is TRBV7-2; no clear D. The CDR3 is 14 amino acids. Trimming left V 1 base short and J 1 base short, with 5 bases between. Germline V lookup: CDR1 SGHTA, CDR2 FQGNSA. CDR3 in DNA: TGTGCCAGCAGCTTAGAAGGGTCTGGAAACACCATATATTTT. Translation gives CASSLEGSGNTIYF.

V and J are TRBV12-3 or TRBV12-4 and TRBJ2-1; the D call may be TRBD1 or TRBD2 (5 bases each). The ends were cut back, 2 bases at V and 3 bases at J, with 11 bases in the middle. The CDR3 totals 15 residues. As DNA, the CDR3 is TGTGCCAGCAGTTTAAGAGGGGCGTACTACAATGAGCAGTTCTTC. Residues: CASSLRGAYYNEQFF.

This clonotype was found many times. This chain uses TRBV29-1 with TRBJ2-7, with 9 positions matching TRBD1. CDR1 is SQVTM, CDR2 ANQGSEA, per germline. The J segment lost 0 bases and the V segment lost 0 bases, leaving 3 bases of the junction unmatched. The length of the CDR3 is 15 residues. For the CDR3, the DNA is TGCAGCGTTGAAGAGGTGGACAGGGGCTCCTACGAGCAGTACTTC. Translated: CSVEEVDRGSYEQYF.

This clonotype was seen at least ten times. The CDR3 loop is CSARPPGTKTYEQYF. The CDR3 nucleotides are TGCAGTGCTAGACCTCCCGGGACCAAAACTTACGAGCAGTACTTC. The chain recombines TRBV20-1 with TRBJ2-7; D might be TRBD1 or TRBD2, each matching 5 bases. Germline CDR1 is DFQATT and CDR2 is SNEGSKA (reference sequence). The CDR3 has 15 amino acids. V was pared by 2 bases and J by 4 bases, with 18 bases between.

This clonotype was recorded at least ten times. The genes are TRBV11-3 and TRBJ2-1, with 9 bases matching TRBD1. The CDR3 totals 15 residues. Germline CDR1 reads SGHNT; CDR2 reads YENEEA. J gave up 3 bases and V 3 bases, and 3 bases lay outside the gene matches. Written as DNA, the CDR3 is TGTGCCAGCAGCTTTGAGGGACAGGGCTACAATGAGCAGTTCTTC. Its translation is CASSFEGQGYNEQFF. Variable domain in full (rest from reference TRBV11-3 and TRBJ2-1): EAGVVQSPRYKIIEKKQPVAFWCNPISGHNTLYWYLQNLGQGPELLIRYENEEAVDDSQLPKDRFSAERLKGVDSTLKIQPAELGDSAVYLCASSFEGQGYNEQFFGPGTRLTVL.